A selection of T cell receptor beta chains follows, all from one sample in a study of type 1 and type 2 diabetes patients. TCRdb re-derived calls from the multiplex PCR reads in MiXCR, one entry per CDR3 protein. Found here are some 250,000 distinct CDR3 sequences, 40% to 50% of them singletons; the top ten hold about 13%. Material: peripheral blood mononuclear cells (PBMCs). Receptor source: a man aged 18 to 29 with type 2 diabetes. Both conserved end residues are part of each CDR3. The D gene is left open where the match is weak. Size tells how often a clone was seen (once, few, many) or the class of an expanded clone, and some rows leave it out.

clone_size: .
j_call: TRBJ2-3
v_call: TRBV20-1
d_call: TRBD2
cdr3_aa: CSASNLAGGISYTDTQYF
cdr3_nt: TGCAGTGCTAGCAATCTAGCGGGGGGAATCTCTTACACAGATACGCAGTATTTT

clone_size: .
j_call: TRBJ2-3
v_call: TRBV10-3
d_call: .
cdr3_aa: CASSPVNSRTDTQYF
cdr3_nt: TGTGCCAGCTCACCTGTTAACAGCCGCACAGATACGCAGTATTTT

clone_size: .
j_call: TRBJ2-6
v_call: TRBV2
d_call: .
cdr3_aa: CASVRSSGANVLTF
cdr3_nt: TGTGCCAGCGTCCGAAGCTCTGGGGCCAACGTCCTGACTTTC

clone_size: .
j_call: TRBJ1-2
v_call: TRBV5-1
d_call: TRBD1
cdr3_aa: CASSSPPGQDNYGYTF
cdr3_nt: TGCGCCAGCAGCTCCCCCCCGGGACAGGATAACTATGGCTACACCTTC

clone_size: .
j_call: TRBJ1-4
v_call: TRBV20-1
d_call: .
cdr3_aa: CSARSLDGWANEKLFF
cdr3_nt: TGCAGTGCTAGATCCCTCGACGGGTGGGCTAATGAAAAACTGTTTTTT

clone_size: few
j_call: TRBJ2-5
v_call: TRBV27
d_call: TRBD1
cdr3_aa: CASSYRGSETQYF
cdr3_nt: TGTGCCAGCAGTTACAGGGGAAGTGAGACCCAGTACTTC

clone_size: .
j_call: TRBJ2-1
v_call: TRBV19
d_call: .
cdr3_aa: CASSIVGGVDEQFF
cdr3_nt: TGTGCCAGTAGTATAGTTGGGGGAGTGGATGAGCAGTTCTTC

clone_size: .
j_call: TRBJ1-6
v_call: TRBV11-2
d_call: .
cdr3_aa: CASSLARGGAGPSPLHF
cdr3_nt: TGTGCCAGCAGCTTAGCTCGGGGTGGGGCAGGGCCTTCACCCCTCCACTTT

clone_size: .
j_call: TRBJ1-2
v_call: TRBV19
d_call: .
cdr3_aa: CASSTTGTPYGYTF
cdr3_nt: TGTGCCAGTAGTACCACAGGGACTCCCTATGGCTACACCTTC

clone_size: .
j_call: TRBJ2-7
v_call: TRBV7-3
d_call: .
cdr3_aa: CASSLRGSEQYF
cdr3_nt: TGTGCCAGCAGCTTGAGGGGTAGCGAGCAGTACTTC

clone_size: few
j_call: TRBJ2-2
v_call: TRBV6-5
d_call: .
cdr3_aa: CASSLQRRGTGELFF
cdr3_nt: TGTGCCAGCAGTCTACAGCGTCGTGGCACCGGGGAGCTGTTTTTT

clone_size: .
j_call: TRBJ2-7
v_call: TRBV6-5
d_call: .
cdr3_aa: CASSRRSYEQYF
cdr3_nt: TGTGCCAGCAGTCGGAGGTCCTACGAGCAGTACTTC

clone_size: many
j_call: TRBJ1-2
v_call: TRBV19
d_call: .
cdr3_aa: CASSMGRLEQNGYTF
cdr3_nt: TGTGCCAGTAGTATGGGTCGTCTCGAACAAAATGGCTACACCTTC

clone_size: many
j_call: TRBJ1-4
v_call: TRBV2
d_call: TRBD1
cdr3_aa: CASGIGQGVGKLFF
cdr3_nt: TGTGCCAGCGGGATCGGACAGGGGGTAGGAAAACTGTTTTTT

clone_size: .
j_call: TRBJ1-1
v_call: TRBV24-1
d_call: .
cdr3_aa: CATSDWNTEAFF
cdr3_nt: TGTGCCACCAGTGATTGGAACACTGAAGCTTTCTTT

clone_size: few
j_call: TRBJ2-7
v_call: TRBV28
d_call: .
cdr3_aa: CASRPQRSSYEQYF
cdr3_nt: TGTGCCAGCAGGCCACAGCGTTCTTCCTACGAGCAGTACTTC

clone_size: once
j_call: TRBJ2-5
v_call: TRBV6-1
d_call: .
cdr3_aa: CASSYEGGNSKYF
cdr3_nt: TGTGCCAGCAGTTACGAGGGCGGGAACTCCAAGTACTTC

clone_size: .
j_call: TRBJ2-1
v_call: TRBV15
d_call: TRBD2
cdr3_aa: CATSSADLRGGNEQFF
cdr3_nt: TGTGCCACCAGCAGTGCCGACTTACGCGGGGGGAATGAGCAGTTCTTC

clone_size: once
j_call: TRBJ2-4
v_call: TRBV12-3/TRBV12-4
d_call: .
cdr3_aa: CASSSDSNIQYF
cdr3_nt: TGTGCCAGCAGTTCAGACAGTAACATTCAGTACTTC

clone_size: few
j_call: TRBJ1-5
v_call: TRBV7-2
d_call: .
cdr3_aa: CASSDSPNQPQHF
cdr3_nt: TGTGCCAGCAGCGACAGTCCCAATCAGCCCCAGCATTTT

clone_size: .
j_call: TRBJ1-2
v_call: TRBV19
d_call: TRBD1
cdr3_aa: CASSDRDGYTF
cdr3_nt: TGTGCCAGTAGTGACAGGGATGGCTACACCTTC

clone_size: .
j_call: TRBJ2-2
v_call: TRBV19
d_call: .
cdr3_aa: CASKSRGAAGELFF
cdr3_nt: TGTGCCAGTAAATCGAGGGGCGCGGCCGGGGAGCTGTTTTTT

clone_size: few
j_call: TRBJ2-5
v_call: TRBV6-1
d_call: .
cdr3_aa: CASNPGLETQYF
cdr3_nt: TGTGCCAGCAACCCCGGATTGGAGACCCAGTACTTC

clone_size: .
j_call: TRBJ1-6
v_call: TRBV9
d_call: .
cdr3_aa: CASSARPDGTNSPLHF
cdr3_nt: TGTGCCAGCAGCGCTAGACCGGACGGGACTAATTCACCCCTCCACTTT

clone_size: few
j_call: TRBJ1-2
v_call: TRBV12-5
d_call: .
cdr3_aa: CASGLQTDYGYTF
cdr3_nt: TGTGCTAGTGGTCTTCAGACAGACTATGGCTACACCTTC

clone_size: few
j_call: TRBJ1-2
v_call: TRBV19
d_call: .
cdr3_aa: CASSMSGLYGYTF
cdr3_nt: TGTGCCAGTAGTATGTCCGGACTATATGGCTACACCTTC

clone_size: .
j_call: TRBJ2-3
v_call: TRBV7-8
d_call: .
cdr3_aa: CASANGGDTQYF
cdr3_nt: TGTGCCTCCGCCAATGGGGGGGATACGCAGTATTTT

clone_size: few
j_call: TRBJ2-6
v_call: TRBV30
d_call: TRBD1
cdr3_aa: CAWTYRGWANVLTF
cdr3_nt: TGTGCCTGGACATACAGGGGGTGGGCCAACGTCCTGACTTTC

clone_size: .
j_call: TRBJ2-1
v_call: TRBV6-6
d_call: .
cdr3_aa: CASREGRSYNEQFF
cdr3_nt: TGTGCCAGCAGGGAGGGCAGGAGCTACAATGAGCAGTTCTTC

clone_size: .
j_call: TRBJ2-1
v_call: TRBV2
d_call: .
cdr3_aa: CASSRGWNKQFF
cdr3_nt: TGTGCCAGCAGCCGCGGTTGGAATAAGCAGTTCTTC

clone_size: .
j_call: TRBJ2-5
v_call: TRBV7-9
d_call: .
cdr3_aa: CASSPGPQYQETQYF
cdr3_nt: TGTGCCAGCAGCCCGGGCCCCCAGTACCAAGAGACCCAGTACTTC

clone_size: few
j_call: TRBJ2-2
v_call: TRBV7-2
d_call: .
cdr3_aa: CASSPRLETNTGELFF
cdr3_nt: TGTGCCAGCAGCCCCCGACTAGAAACGAACACCGGGGAGCTGTTTTTT

clone_size: few
j_call: TRBJ1-4
v_call: TRBV2
d_call: .
cdr3_aa: CASRIGDGLNEKLFF
cdr3_nt: TGTGCCAGCAGAATAGGGGACGGGCTTAATGAAAAACTGTTTTTT

clone_size: .
j_call: TRBJ2-7
v_call: TRBV30
d_call: TRBD2
cdr3_aa: CAWRGSRGGEQYF
cdr3_nt: TGTGCCTGGAGGGGGTCCCGGGGGGGAGAGCAGTACTTC

clone_size: .
j_call: TRBJ1-5
v_call: TRBV12-3/TRBV12-4
d_call: .
cdr3_aa: CASSNVQGYQPQHF
cdr3_nt: TGTGCCAGCAGTAACGTACAGGGTTATCAGCCCCAGCATTTT

clone_size: .
j_call: TRBJ1-1
v_call: TRBV5-6
d_call: .
cdr3_aa: CASSPHGTEAFF
cdr3_nt: TGTGCCAGCAGCCCTCATGGAACTGAAGCTTTCTTT

clone_size: .
j_call: TRBJ2-5
v_call: TRBV7-3
d_call: TRBD2
cdr3_aa: CASRPSPGLAGETQYF
cdr3_nt: TGTGCCAGCAGGCCATCTCCGGGACTAGCAGGAGAGACCCAGTACTTC

clone_size: many
j_call: TRBJ2-7
v_call: TRBV2
d_call: .
cdr3_aa: CASSSGSWEQYF
cdr3_nt: TGTGCCAGCAGTTCAGGGTCCTGGGAGCAGTACTTC

clone_size: .
j_call: TRBJ1-1
v_call: TRBV30
d_call: .
cdr3_aa: CAWSSQQTEAFF
cdr3_nt: TGTGCCTGGAGTAGCCAACAGACTGAAGCTTTCTTT

clone_size: few
j_call: TRBJ2-7
v_call: TRBV20-1
d_call: TRBD1
cdr3_aa: CSARGQKQSYEQYF
cdr3_nt: TGCAGTGCAAGGGGACAGAAACAATCCTACGAGCAGTACTTC

clone_size: few
j_call: TRBJ2-5
v_call: TRBV19
d_call: TRBD1
cdr3_aa: CASSIGTGYLETQYF
cdr3_nt: TGTGCCAGTAGTATTGGGACAGGGTATTTAGAGACCCAGTACTTC

clone_size: .
j_call: TRBJ2-1
v_call: TRBV7-3
d_call: .
cdr3_aa: CASSGGLNSYNEQFF
cdr3_nt: TGTGCCAGCAGCGGCGGACTCAACTCCTACAATGAGCAGTTCTTC

clone_size: .
j_call: TRBJ1-1
v_call: TRBV27
d_call: .
cdr3_aa: CASSSPDKGNTEAFF
cdr3_nt: TGTGCCAGCAGTTCCCCGGATAAGGGAAACACTGAAGCTTTCTTT

clone_size: few
j_call: TRBJ1-6
v_call: TRBV28
d_call: .
cdr3_aa: CASSETGATDSPLHF
cdr3_nt: TGTGCCAGCAGCGAGACCGGGGCGACGGATTCACCCCTCCACTTT

clone_size: .
j_call: TRBJ2-5
v_call: TRBV24-1
d_call: TRBD2
cdr3_aa: CATSDSRVTSGDQETQYF
cdr3_nt: TGTGCCACCAGTGACTCTAGAGTCACTAGCGGGGACCAAGAGACCCAGTACTTC

clone_size: .
j_call: TRBJ2-7
v_call: TRBV7-6
d_call: TRBD2
cdr3_aa: CASRPRAGGGSYEQYF
cdr3_nt: TGTGCCAGCAGACCAAGGGCGGGGGGCGGGTCCTACGAGCAGTACTTC

clone_size: .
j_call: TRBJ2-5
v_call: TRBV7-2
d_call: .
cdr3_aa: CASSLTVEQETQYF
cdr3_nt: TGTGCCAGCAGCTTGACAGTGGAGCAAGAGACCCAGTACTTC

clone_size: .
j_call: TRBJ1-2
v_call: TRBV14
d_call: TRBD1
cdr3_aa: CASSHLGQGVHGYTF
cdr3_nt: TGTGCCAGCAGCCATCTCGGACAGGGGGTTCATGGCTACACCTTC

clone_size: .
j_call: TRBJ2-2
v_call: TRBV27
d_call: TRBD2
cdr3_aa: CASRTSYPGELFF
cdr3_nt: TGTGCCAGCAGGACTAGCTATCCCGGGGAGCTGTTTTTT

clone_size: .
j_call: TRBJ2-5
v_call: TRBV20-1
d_call: TRBD2
cdr3_aa: CSASRFWTSGGEETQYF
cdr3_nt: TGCAGTGCCAGCAGATTTTGGACTAGCGGGGGGGAAGAGACCCAGTACTTC

clone_size: .
j_call: TRBJ2-7
v_call: TRBV4-3
d_call: TRBD1
cdr3_aa: CASSQDLQGAGYWEQYF
cdr3_nt: TGCGCCAGCAGCCAAGATCTGCAGGGGGCGGGATACTGGGAGCAGTACTTC

clone_size: .
j_call: TRBJ2-1
v_call: TRBV10-1
d_call: TRBD1
cdr3_aa: CASIRDRVNYEQFF
cdr3_nt: TGCGCCAGCATACGCGACAGGGTTAATTATGAGCAGTTCTTC